The 6 T cell receptor beta chains below all came from one sample that was sequenced in a study of metastatic and nonmetastatic thyroid tumors. TCRdb reprocessed the PCR reads using MiXCR. The table lists 30,000 or so clones, around a quarter of them singletons. Every patient underwent thyroid surgery untreated. Sequencing was performed on blood. The receptors originated from a female donor with papillary thyroid cancer or a benign thyroid nodule (not recorded which). Some clones in this sample may be carry-over from other donors' samples.

This clone was seen a few times. This CDR3 is also generated by other DNA sequences in the sample. The chain is built from TRBV6-5 and TRBJ1-2; D call uncertain. Germline-derived CDR1 and CDR2 are MNHEY and SVGAGI. This CDR3 is built from 11 residues. Trimming removed 6 bases at V and 4 bases at J, with 6 bases between. CDR3 in amino acids: CASSSSYGYTF. The CDR3 bases are TGTGCCAGCAGCTCCTCCTATGGCTACACCTTC.

This clone was seen a handful of times. At one end the junction does not follow the germline gene, possibly because of a read error. The chain employs TRBV29-1 and TRBJ2-7; D might be TRBD1 (6 bases). This CDR3 has 15 amino acids. Germline CDR1 reads SQVTM; CDR2 reads ANQGSEA. The CDR3 DNA follows: TGCAGCGTCACTCTAAACCACAGGGCTTCCTACGATCAGTACTTT. It is translated as CSVTLNHRASYDQYF.

The chain joins TRBV13 to TRBJ2-1; 7 bases fit TRBD2. Germline CDR1 PRHDT, CDR2 FYEKMQ (reference sequence). The V and J ends lost 3 bases and 6 bases, in that order; junction bases with no gene match: 17. The length of the CDR3 is 18 residues. CDR3: CASSLLGGRGSRSNEQFF. CDR3 bases: TGTGCCAGCAGCTTGCTGGGCGGGAGAGGGAGTAGGAGCAATGAGCAGTTCTTC.

This clone was seen at least ten times. This chain joins TRBV5-1 and TRBJ2-1; the D is unclear. The V end lost 4 bases, the J end lost 8 bases, and 13 bases lay between the germline ends. The CDR3 spans 13 residues. Germline lookup yields CDR1 SGHRS and CDR2 YFSETQ. The CDR3: CASSPYSRDEQFF. DNA of the CDR3: TGCGCCAGCAGCCCCTATTCTAGGGATGAGCAGTTCTTC.

This clone has a handful of counts. The V and J genes are TRBV27 and TRBJ2-1; 10 bases agree with TRBD2. With V trimmed by 8 bases and J by 7 bases, 11 bases remained unmatched. There are 15 residues in the CDR3. Germline V lookup: CDR1 MNHEY, CDR2 SMNVEV (reference sequence). This chain's CDR3 is CASVKSGGAGNEQFF. As DNA, the CDR3 is TGTGCCAGCGTAAAAAGCGGGGGGGCCGGGAATGAGCAGTTCTTC.

This clone was seen ten or more times. Additional DNA sequences in this sample encode the identical CDR3. The V call is TRBV7-6, the J call TRBJ2-2, with D possibly matching TRBD2 (5 bases). CDR3 length: 15 residues. Trimming took off 5 bases at V and 5 bases at J, with 15 bases between the two ends. The V gene's germline CDR1 is SGHVS and CDR2 FNYEAQ. Here the CDR3 reads CASSRSGGRTGELFF. CDR3 DNA sequence: TGTGCCAGCAGCCGAAGTGGTGGGAGAACCGGGGAGCTGTTTTTT. Full variable domain (rest looked up from reference TRBV7-6 and TRBJ2-2): GAGVSQSPRYKVTKRGQDVALRCDPISGHVSLYWYRQALGQGPEFLTYFNYEAQQDKSGLPNDRFSAERPEGSISTLTIQRTEQRDSAMYRCASSRSGGRTGELFFGEGSRLTVL.